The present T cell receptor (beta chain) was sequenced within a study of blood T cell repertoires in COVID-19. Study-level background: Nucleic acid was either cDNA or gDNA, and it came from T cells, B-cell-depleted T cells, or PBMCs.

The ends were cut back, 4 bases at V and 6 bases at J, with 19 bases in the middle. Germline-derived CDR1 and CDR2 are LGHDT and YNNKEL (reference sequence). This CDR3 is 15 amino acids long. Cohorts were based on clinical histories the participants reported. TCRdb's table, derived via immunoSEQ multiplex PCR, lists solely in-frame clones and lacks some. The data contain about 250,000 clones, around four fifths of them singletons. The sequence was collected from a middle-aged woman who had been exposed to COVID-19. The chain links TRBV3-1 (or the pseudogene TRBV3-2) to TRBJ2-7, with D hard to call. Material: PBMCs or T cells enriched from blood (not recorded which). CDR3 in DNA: TGTGCCAGCAGCCCCGGTTCCGGGTCGAGCGCCGAGCAGTACTTC. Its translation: CASSPGSGSSAEQYF.